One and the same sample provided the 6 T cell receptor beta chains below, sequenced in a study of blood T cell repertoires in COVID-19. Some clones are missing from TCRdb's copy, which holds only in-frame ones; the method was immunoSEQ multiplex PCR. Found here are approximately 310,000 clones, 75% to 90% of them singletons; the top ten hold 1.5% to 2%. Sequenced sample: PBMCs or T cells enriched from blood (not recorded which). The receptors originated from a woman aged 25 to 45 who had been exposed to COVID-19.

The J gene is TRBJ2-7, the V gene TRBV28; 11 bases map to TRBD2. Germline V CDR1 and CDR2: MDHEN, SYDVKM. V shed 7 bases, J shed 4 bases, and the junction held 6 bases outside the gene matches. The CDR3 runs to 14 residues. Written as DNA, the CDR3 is TGTGCCAGCAACGTCGGGACTAGCGGTTACGAGCAGTACTTC. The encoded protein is CASNVGTSGYEQYF.

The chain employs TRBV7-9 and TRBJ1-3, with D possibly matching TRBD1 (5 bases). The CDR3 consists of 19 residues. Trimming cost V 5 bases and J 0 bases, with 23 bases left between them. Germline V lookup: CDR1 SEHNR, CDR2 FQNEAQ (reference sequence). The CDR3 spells CASSPGSGGVGSSGNTIYF. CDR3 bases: TGTGCCAGCAGCCCTGGTTCGGGGGGTGTAGGGAGCTCTGGAAACACCATATATTTT. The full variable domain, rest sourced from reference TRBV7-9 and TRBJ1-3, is DTGVSQNPRHKITKRGQNVTFRCDPISEHNRLYWYRQTLGQGPEFLTYFQNEAQLEKSRLLSDRFSAERPKGSFSTLEIQRTEQGDSAMYLCASSPGSGGVGSSGNTIYFGEGSWLTVV.

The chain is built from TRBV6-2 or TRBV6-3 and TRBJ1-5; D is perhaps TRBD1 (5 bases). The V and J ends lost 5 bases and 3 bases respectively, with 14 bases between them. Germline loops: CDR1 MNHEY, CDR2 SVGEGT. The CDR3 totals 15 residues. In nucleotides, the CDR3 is TGTGCCAGCAGTAACGCAGGGAATGCCAATCAGCCCCAGCATTTT. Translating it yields CASSNAGNANQPQHF.

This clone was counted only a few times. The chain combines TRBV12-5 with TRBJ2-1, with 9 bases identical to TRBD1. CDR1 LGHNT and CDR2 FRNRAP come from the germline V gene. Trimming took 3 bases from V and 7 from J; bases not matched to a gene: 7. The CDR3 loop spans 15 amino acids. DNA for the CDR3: TGTGCTAGTGGTTTTGGACAGGGGAAGTATAATGAGCAGTTCTTC. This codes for CASGFGQGKYNEQFF. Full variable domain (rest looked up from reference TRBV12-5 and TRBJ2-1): DARVTQTPRHKVTEMGQEVTMRCQPILGHNTVFWYRQTMMQGLELLAYFRNRAPLDDSGMPKDRFSAEMPDATLATLKIQPSEPRDSAVYFCASGFGQGKYNEQFFGPGTRLTVL.

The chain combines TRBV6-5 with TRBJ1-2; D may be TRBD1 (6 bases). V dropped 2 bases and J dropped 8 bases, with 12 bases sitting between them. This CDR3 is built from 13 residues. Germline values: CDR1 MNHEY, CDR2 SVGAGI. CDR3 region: CASSYDRNIGYTF. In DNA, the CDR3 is TGTGCCAGCAGTTACGACAGGAACATAGGCTACACCTTC.

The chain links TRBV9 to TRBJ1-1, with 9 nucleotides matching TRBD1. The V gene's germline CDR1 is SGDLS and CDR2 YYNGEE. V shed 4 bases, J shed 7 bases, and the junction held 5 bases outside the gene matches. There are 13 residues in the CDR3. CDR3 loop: CASSSRDRVEAFF. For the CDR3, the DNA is TGTGCCAGCAGCTCCCGGGACAGGGTTGAAGCTTTCTTT.